This TCR beta chain was recovered during a study of T cell responses to AZD1222 COVID-19 vaccine. The wider study: Pooling covered second doses at about 4 or about 12 weeks. General study results and limits: A rise in Spike-specific TCR breadth and depth followed two AZD1222 doses. A mostly white British donor set with more females was recruited, and clonal diversity was possibly underestimated.

About this clone itself: Its antigen is undetermined.

Produced via immunoSEQ multiplex PCR; TCRdb's table is partial and in-frame only. The sample gives 95,000 to 150,000 clones, 80% to 90% of which show up once; almost 9.5% is in the top ten. CDR3 length: 16 amino acids. V lost 4 bases to trimming and J lost 8 bases; unmatched junction nucleotides: 5. In germline, CDR1 is LGHDT, CDR2 YNNKEL (reference sequence). This sample comprised peripheral blood, obtained on day 0 of AZD1222 vaccination. This clonotype originated in an adult in good health. This chain uses TRBV3-1 (or the pseudogene TRBV3-2) with TRBJ2-1, with 16 positions matching TRBD2. CDR3 sequence (DNA): TGTGCCAGCAGCCCCGGGACTAGCGGGAGGGTGTATGAGCAGTTCTTC. It codes for CASSPGTSGRVYEQFF.